These 13 T cell receptor beta chains share one sample of origin, sequenced in a study of T cell responses to AZD1222 COVID-19 vaccine. The assay was immunoSEQ multiplex PCR, and TCRdb's table has in-frame clones only and misses some. The table shows approximately 140,000 clones, with just over 90% occurring only once. The sequencing here drew on peripheral blood, taken on day 0 of MenACWY control vaccination. These receptors were obtained from an adult in good health.

CDR3 in DNA: TGCGCCAGCAGCTTCTCCGGGACTAGCGGACTAGCCAAAAACATTCAGTACTTC. Protein: CASSFSGTSGLAKNIQYF. The chain couples TRBV5-1 to TRBJ2-4; 11 nucleotides match TRBD2. The CDR3 length is 18 residues. The germline CDR1 and CDR2 sequences are SGHRS and YFSETQ. V gave up 2 bases and J gave up 0 bases; unmatched junction bases: 7.

V is TRBV10-2 and J is TRBJ1-2; no clear D. CDR1 is WSHSY and CDR2 is SAAADI in the germline V gene. V was trimmed by 4 bases and J by 4 bases, leaving 7 bases between them. The CDR3 loop spans 12 amino acids. In nucleotides, the CDR3 is TGCGCCAGCAGTGGAGGCGGCTATGGCTACACCTTC. Amino acid sequence: CASSGGGYGYTF.

The chain couples TRBV27 to TRBJ2-2, with a possible D match to TRBD1 (5 bases). The CDR3 is made up of 14 amino acids. The ends were cut back, 6 bases at V and 1 base at J, with 9 bases in the middle. From germline, CDR1 is MNHEY and CDR2 SMNVEV (reference sequence). The CDR3 DNA follows: TGTGCCAGCAGACCAACAGGGAACACCGGGGAGCTGTTTTTT. Translation: CASRPTGNTGELFF.

V gene TRBV28 combines with J gene TRBJ2-7, with TRBD2 matching over 9 bases. Germline V gene lookup returns CDR1 MDHEN and CDR2 SYDVKM. The J segment lost 5 bases and the V segment lost 4 bases, leaving 9 bases of the junction unmatched. This CDR3 is built from 15 residues. The CDR3 loop is CASSYSGSSFNEQYF. DNA of the CDR3: TGTGCCAGCAGTTATAGCGGGAGTAGCTTCAACGAGCAGTACTTC.

The rearrangement uses TRBV6-4 and TRBJ1-2, with 7 bases aligning to TRBD1. The ends lost 6 bases at V and 8 bases at J; junction bases unmatched: 15. The CDR3 has 15 amino acids. The germline gives CDR1 MRHNA, CDR2 SNTAGT. CDR3 protein: CASRRTGVISGGYTF. For the CDR3, the DNA is TGTGCCAGCAGACGCACAGGGGTTATTTCAGGAGGCTACACCTTC.

The chain couples TRBV5-1 to TRBJ2-1; 9 nucleotides line up with TRBD2. The CDR3 has 15 residues. V shed 2 bases and J 7 bases; nucleotides not matched to a gene: 7. CDR1 and CDR2 (germline): SGHRS, YFSETQ. CDR3 loop: CASSFVGGRANEQFF. CDR3 nucleotides: TGCGCCAGCAGCTTTGTGGGCGGGAGGGCAAATGAGCAGTTCTTC.

This sequence joins TRBV2 and TRBJ1-1, with D tentatively TRBD1 (5 bases). V was trimmed by 5 bases and J by 1 base, leaving 11 bases between them. CDR1 SNHLY and CDR2 FYNNEI come from the germline V gene. This CDR3 region has 14 residues. DNA for the CDR3: TGTGCCAGCAGTTTAGAGGGGTGGAACACTGAAGCTTTCTTT. This sequence encodes CASSLEGWNTEAFF. The full variable domain, its missing parts supplied by reference TRBV2 and TRBJ1-1, is EPEVTQTPSHQVTQMGQEVILRCVPISNHLYFYWYRQILGQKVEFLVSFYNNEISEKSEIFDDQFSVERPDGSNFTLKIRSTKLEDSAMYFCASSLEGWNTEAFFGQGTRLTVV.

This clone was recorded only once. This rearrangement joins TRBV5-1 to TRBJ2-7; 7 bases fit TRBD2. This CDR3 contains 16 residues. The J segment lost 5 bases and the V segment lost 1 base, leaving 12 bases of the junction unmatched. In germline, CDR1 is SGHRS, CDR2 YFSETQ. The CDR3 is CASSLIPGLISHEQYF. The CDR3 DNA is TGCGCCAGCAGCTTGATACCGGGACTAATTAGCCACGAGCAGTACTTC.

The J gene is TRBJ1-5, the V gene TRBV15; 7 bases agree with TRBD1. Germline CDR1 is LNHNV and CDR2 is YYDKDF (reference sequence). The CDR3 extends over 14 amino acids. The trim removed 5 bases at V and 2 bases at J, leaving 3 bases unmatched. CDR3 sequence reads: CATSSGQGNQPQHF. The CDR3 nucleotides read TGTGCCACCAGCTCCGGACAGGGCAATCAGCCCCAGCATTTT.

J is TRBJ2-3 and V is TRBV5-4; no clear D. Per germline, CDR1 SGHNT and CDR2 YYREEE (reference sequence). The CDR3 contains 14 residues. The V gene lost 1 base and the J gene lost 2 bases, with 8 bases spanning the gap. CDR3 residues: CASSLLETTDTQYF. CDR3 DNA sequence: TGTGCCAGCAGCTTGCTAGAGACCACAGATACGCAGTATTTT.

The chain employs TRBV18 and TRBJ1-2, with 7 bases identical to TRBD1. The V gene end was trimmed by 4 bases and the J gene end by 8 bases; junction bases not matched to a gene: 13. This CDR3 contains 15 residues. From germline, CDR1 is KGHSH and CDR2 LQKENI. This chain's CDR3 is CASSRNDRVGGGYTF. The CDR3 DNA sequence: TGTGCCAGCTCACGTAACGACAGGGTCGGTGGGGGCTACACCTTC.

This rearrangement joins TRBV5-5 to TRBJ2-2; TRBD1 matches at 9 bases. Germline values: CDR1 SGHKS, CDR2 YYEKEE (reference sequence). CDR3 length equals 18 residues. V shed 1 base, J shed 3 bases, and the junction held 10 bases outside the gene matches. The CDR3 protein is CASSLSRDRVGDTGELFF. CDR3 sequence (DNA): TGTGCCAGCAGCTTGTCCCGGGACAGGGTAGGGGACACCGGGGAGCTGTTTTTT.

The chain combines TRBV7-2 with TRBJ2-1; 7 bases line up with TRBD1. Germline V gives CDR1 SGHTA, CDR2 FQGNSA. This CDR3 has 15 amino acids. V shed 6 bases, J shed 0 bases, and the junction held 5 bases outside the gene matches. The CDR3: CASREDRLSYNEQFF. CDR3 nucleotides: TGTGCCAGCAGGGAGGACAGGCTCTCCTACAATGAGCAGTTCTTC.